This TCR beta chain was captured by sequencing in a study of T cell clonotyping in hematopoietic cell transplantation. The CDR3 spans 20 residues. Germline V CDR1 and CDR2: LGHNA, YNFKEQ. Trimming removed 0 bases from V and 4 bases from J; junction bases left unmatched: 9. TCRdb's copy holds only in-frame clones and misses some; the assay was immunoSEQ multiplex PCR. The profile shows about 29,000 clones, 80% to 95% of them singletons. This sample comprised PBMCs, obtained 100 days after allogeneic stem cell transplant. The sequence was obtained from a female patient aged 45-65 years who had an allogeneic stem cell transplant from a related donor, so the T cells may come from the graft donor. Some clones in this sample may be carry-over from other donors' samples. The chain combines TRBV4-2 with TRBJ2-2, with 15 bases lining up with TRBD2. CDR3 protein: CASSQDLGLAGGLVTGELFF. CDR3 sequence (DNA): TGTGCCAGCAGCCAAGATCTTGGACTAGCGGGGGGGCTCGTCACCGGGGAGCTGTTTTTT.